Following are 32 T cell receptor beta chains from one sample sequenced in a study of blood T cell repertoires in COVID-19. Profiled with immunoSEQ multiplex PCR; TCRdb holds only in-frame clones, not every one. The sample holds approximately 90,000 clones, roughly 80% seen once. Source material: peripheral blood. The source is a man aged 70 or older with COVID-19, enrolled during active disease.

The rearrangement links TRBV7-2 to TRBJ2-4, with 11 positions matching TRBD2. The V segment lost 5 bases and the J segment 6 bases; nucleotides outside the gene matches: 15. The germline V gene encodes CDR1 SGHTA and CDR2 FQGNSA. This CDR3 comprises 18 residues. CDR3 loop: CASSPRSQTGTSGNIQYF. CDR3 nucleotide sequence: TGTGCCAGCAGCCCACGCTCCCAAACCGGGACTAGCGGAAACATTCAGTACTTC. Using reference TRBV7-2 and TRBJ2-4 for the parts outside the CDR3, the full variable domain is GAGVSQSPSNKVTEKGKDVELRCDPISGHTALYWYRQSLGQGLEFLIYFQGNSAPDKSGLPSDRFSAERTGGSVSTLTIQRTQQEDSAVYLCASSPRSQTGTSGNIQYFGAGTRLSVL.

The gene calls are TRBV7-9 and TRBJ2-3; D gene unclear. Trimming stripped 4 bases from V and 2 bases from J, with 16 bases between. CDR1 is SEHNR and CDR2 is FQNEAQ in the germline V gene (reference sequence). The CDR3 is 16 residues long. CDR3 in amino acids: CASSYRGGAYTDTQYF. CDR3 DNA: TGTGCCAGCAGCTATAGAGGTGGAGCTTACACAGATACGCAGTATTTT.

V and J are TRBV6-2 or TRBV6-3 and TRBJ2-7; 7 positions agree with TRBD1. CDR3 length: 15 amino acids. Trimming took 4 bases from V and 0 from J; bases not matched to a gene: 6. Germline V CDR1 and CDR2: MNHEY, SVGEGT. In DNA form, the CDR3 reads TGTGCCAGCAGTTCTCCGACAGGGAGCTCCTACGAGCAGTACTTC. Translated, it gives CASSSPTGSSYEQYF.

This clone has more than one count but fewer than ten. The chain recombines TRBV5-1 with TRBJ2-2; a weak D match, TRBD1 (6 bases). This CDR3 has 15 residues. From germline, CDR1 is SGHRS and CDR2 YFSETQ. The ends were cut back, 2 bases at V and 3 bases at J, with 11 bases in the middle. CDR3 sequence (DNA): TGCGCCAGCAGCTTCGCAGGGGTAGACACCGGGGAGCTGTTTTTT. Translating it yields CASSFAGVDTGELFF. The full variable domain, completed using reference TRBV5-1 and TRBJ2-2, is KAGVTQTPRYLIKTRGQQVTLSCSPISGHRSVSWYQQTPGQGLQFLFEYFSETQRNKGNFPGRFSGRQFSNSRSEMNVSTLELGDSALYLCASSFAGVDTGELFFGEGSRLTVL.

Only a few counts were recorded for this clone. In DNA, the CDR3 is TGTGCCAGCAGCCGGGACATATTCTCTGAAGCTTTCTTT. Amino acid sequence: CASSRDIFSEAFF. The chain is built from TRBV3-1 (or the pseudogene TRBV3-2) and TRBJ1-1, with D possibly TRBD1 on 6 matching bases. The V and J ends lost 4 bases and 6 bases respectively, with 12 bases between them. Germline assignment: CDR1 LGHDT and CDR2 YNNKEL (reference sequence). The CDR3 covers 13 residues.

This clone was detected many times. The genes are TRBV19 and TRBJ1-5; the D gene is possibly TRBD1 (5 bases). The germline gives CDR1 LNHDA, CDR2 SQIVND (reference sequence). V lost 3 bases and J lost 4, with 10 bases in between. The CDR3 totals 14 residues. The CDR3 region has the DNA TGTGCCAGTAGTATGGGGCAGAGTAATCAGCCCCAGCATTTT. It is translated as CASSMGQSNQPQHF. The full variable domain, in which reference TRBV19 and TRBJ1-5 provide the parts outside the CDR3, is DGGITQSPKYLFRKEGQNVTLSCEQNLNHDAMYWYRQDPGQGLRLIYYSQIVNDFQKGDIAEGYSVSREKKESFPLTVTSAQKNPTAFYLCASSMGQSNQPQHFGDGTRLSIL.

V is TRBV5-8 and J is TRBJ2-3, with 7 bases fitting TRBD1. Germline V gene data show CDR1 as SGHTS and CDR2 as YDEGEE. This CDR3 is built from 14 residues. V gave up 3 bases and J gave up 2 bases; unmatched junction bases: 3. Written as DNA, the CDR3 is TGTGCCAGCAGCTGGGGACAGATCACAGATACGCAGTATTTT. Amino acids: CASSWGQITDTQYF.

The rearrangement joins TRBV6-6 to TRBJ1-5; TRBD1 matches at 7 bases. The CDR3 loop spans 14 amino acids. The V gene's germline CDR1 is MNHNY and CDR2 SVGAGI (reference sequence). J gave up 7 bases and V 4 bases, and 7 bases lay outside the gene matches. DNA of the CDR3: TGTGCCAGCAGTTTCCCAGGGGGTGGGCAGCCCCAGCATTTT. It is translated as CASSFPGGGQPQHF.

CDR3 DNA sequence: TGTGCCAGCAGCCAAGTCATCCGGACAGGGTACAATGAGCAGTTCTTC. Its translation: CASSQVIRTGYNEQFF. The V call is TRBV4-2, the J call TRBJ2-1; TRBD1 matches at 8 bases. The CDR3 is 16 amino acids. CDR1 and CDR2 from the germline V gene are LGHNA and YNFKEQ. Germline trimming cut 1 base from V and 4 bases from J; bases unmatched to any gene: 6.

The chain uses TRBV29-1 and TRBJ1-1; D is unclear. Trimming cost V 7 bases and J 4 bases, with 16 bases left between them. The germline gives CDR1 SQVTM, CDR2 ANQGSEA. The CDR3 length is 13 residues. This CDR3 is CSAGRREATEAFF. For the CDR3, the DNA is TGCAGCGCTGGGAGAAGGGAGGCCACTGAAGCTTTCTTT.

V is TRBV15 and J is TRBJ1-4, with 7 bases that match TRBD1. The trim removed 1 base at V and 7 bases at J, leaving 15 bases unmatched. Germline assignment: CDR1 LNHNV and CDR2 YYDKDF (reference sequence). The CDR3 loop spans 18 amino acids. The CDR3, as DNA: TGTGCCACCAGCAGAGGACGACAGGGTCTGGCCCGAGTTGAAAAACTGTTTTTT. This translates into CATSRGRQGLARVEKLFF. The whole variable domain, filled in from reference TRBV15 and TRBJ1-4, reads DAMVIQNPRYQVTQFGKPVTLSCSQTLNHNVMYWYQQKSSQAPKLLFHYYDKDFNNEADTPDNFQSRRPNTSFCFLDIRSPGLGDTAMYLCATSRGRQGLARVEKLFFGSGTQLSVL.

The chain has TRBV7-2 and TRBJ2-7; 7 positions agree with TRBD1. V trimming: 5 bases; J trimming: 7 bases; junction bases outside the gene matches: 8. The CDR3 contains 13 residues. Germline V gives CDR1 SGHTA, CDR2 FQGNSA. The CDR3 region has the DNA TGTGCCAGCAGCACCGACAGGGCTCGGGAGCAGTACTTC. It specifies CASSTDRAREQYF.

The chain employs TRBV27 and TRBJ2-1; D is uncertain. The CDR3 is 15 amino acids. Trimming took off 0 bases at V and 5 bases at J, with 11 bases between the two ends. Germline V gives CDR1 MNHEY, CDR2 SMNVEV (reference sequence). CDR3: CASSLSNSVNNEQFF. For the CDR3, the DNA is TGTGCCAGCAGTTTATCGAACAGTGTAAACAATGAGCAGTTCTTC.

The J gene is TRBJ2-6, the V gene TRBV27, with a tentative D call TRBD1 (6 bases). The V gene lost 5 bases and the J gene lost 2 bases, with 16 bases spanning the gap. CDR1 MNHEY and CDR2 SMNVEV come from the germline V gene (reference sequence). The length of the CDR3 is 17 residues. CDR3 sequence reads: CASSALQNRAGANVLTF. In DNA form, the CDR3 reads TGTGCCAGCAGTGCCCTACAAAACAGGGCTGGGGCCAACGTCCTGACTTTC.

This chain connects TRBV6-4 to TRBJ2-1, with TRBD2 identical over 10 bases. The CDR3 consists of 16 residues. Trimming removed 0 bases from V and 8 bases from J; junction bases left unmatched: 7. Germline V gives CDR1 MRHNA, CDR2 SNTAGT. The CDR3 is CASSDSAASGSYEQFF. The CDR3 coding sequence is TGTGCCAGCAGTGACTCGGCGGCTAGCGGGAGCTATGAGCAGTTCTTC.

The chain couples TRBV29-1 to TRBJ2-5, with D possibly matching TRBD1 (6 bases). Trimming left V 6 bases short and J 4 bases short, with 18 bases between. The CDR3 runs to 14 residues. Germline values: CDR1 SQVTM, CDR2 ANQGSEA. As DNA, the CDR3 is TGCAGCGTCAGCCCCGTGGGGGCAGGAGAGACCCAGTACTTC. Residues: CSVSPVGAGETQYF.

There are a few counts of this clone. V usage is TRBV5-1 and J usage is TRBJ2-1, with TRBD1 matching over 10 bases. The J segment lost 7 bases and the V segment lost 4 bases, leaving 5 bases of the junction unmatched. Germline V gene data show CDR1 as SGHRS and CDR2 as YFSETQ. The CDR3 extends over 14 amino acids. The CDR3 sequence is CASSPRTGGNEQFF. For the CDR3, the DNA is TGCGCCAGCAGCCCCAGGACAGGGGGGAATGAGCAGTTCTTC. Looking up the rest from reference TRBV5-1 and TRBJ2-1 gives the full variable domain: KAGVTQTPRYLIKTRGQQVTLSCSPISGHRSVSWYQQTPGQGLQFLFEYFSETQRNKGNFPGRFSGRQFSNSRSEMNVSTLELGDSALYLCASSPRTGGNEQFFGPGTRLTVL.

This rearrangement joins TRBV19 to TRBJ2-1; TRBD2 matches 8 bases. Trimming at V came to 8 bases and at J to 2 bases, leaving 5 bases not matched to a gene. Germline-derived CDR1 and CDR2 are LNHDA and SQIVND (reference sequence). This CDR3 comprises 14 residues. The CDR3 spells CASSAGEAYNEQFF. The CDR3 DNA sequence: TGTGCCAGTTCAGCGGGAGAGGCCTACAATGAGCAGTTCTTC. Drawing the rest from reference TRBV19 and TRBJ2-1, the complete variable domain is DGGITQSPKYLFRKEGQNVTLSCEQNLNHDAMYWYRQDPGQGLRLIYYSQIVNDFQKGDIAEGYSVSREKKESFPLTVTSAQKNPTAFYLCASSAGEAYNEQFFGPGTRLTVL.

This clone was detected a few times. This sequence joins TRBV4-3 and TRBJ2-3; 8 bases fit TRBD2. This CDR3 contains 18 residues. V was clipped by 4 bases and J by 0 bases; unmatched bases: 12. Germline CDR1 is LGHNA and CDR2 is YSLEER. The CDR3 reads CASSPGLAETTSTDTQYF. DNA of the CDR3: TGCGCCAGCAGCCCCGGACTAGCAGAAACTACTAGCACAGATACGCAGTATTTT.

This chain uses TRBV3-1 (or the pseudogene TRBV3-2) with TRBJ1-4, with D perhaps TRBD1 (5 bases). The germline V and J ends were trimmed by 1 base and 12 bases, with 12 bases remaining between them. The CDR3 covers 13 residues. Germline V lookup: CDR1 LGHDT, CDR2 YNNKEL (reference sequence). CDR3 loop: CASSQVIGGQLFF. The DNA for the CDR3 is TGTGCCAGCAGCCAAGTAATCGGGGGTCAACTGTTTTTT.

This chain links TRBV7-9 with TRBJ2-7; the D gene is possibly TRBD1 (5 bases). V was clipped by 4 bases and J by 2 bases, with 9 bases between them. In germline, CDR1 is SEHNR, CDR2 FQNEAQ (reference sequence). This CDR3 is 13 amino acids long. In DNA, the CDR3 is TGTGCCAGCAGCTATCAGGGCCCCTACGAGCAGTACTTC. This translates into CASSYQGPYEQYF.

The chain has TRBV28 and TRBJ1-2; 10 bases fit TRBD1. The germline V gene encodes CDR1 MDHEN and CDR2 SYDVKM. J gave up 3 bases and V 6 bases, and 4 bases lay outside the gene matches. CDR3 length: 14 residues. Written as DNA, the CDR3 is TGTGCCAGCAGCCGGGACAGGGGCTACTATGGCTACACCTTC. It codes for CASSRDRGYYGYTF.

Of note for this clone: This sample includes further DNA sequences coding for the same CDR3. The chain uses TRBV19 and TRBJ2-7; 10 nucleotides match TRBD2. Per germline, CDR1 LNHDA and CDR2 SQIVND (reference sequence). The CDR3 runs 15 residues. V shed 1 base, J shed 2 bases, and the junction held 2 bases outside the gene matches. CDR3 sequence reads: CASSIGLAGAYEQYF. CDR3 in DNA: TGTGCCAGTAGTATAGGACTAGCGGGTGCCTACGAGCAGTACTTC.

DNA of the CDR3: TGCGCCAGCAGCCGGACTAGCGGGGGTCCCAGCTCCTACGAGCAGTACTTC. Translated, it gives CASSRTSGGPSSYEQYF. The chain carries TRBV4-1 and TRBJ2-7; 13 positions match TRBD2. CDR1 MGHRA and CDR2 YSYEKL come from the germline V gene. With V trimmed by 4 bases and J by 0 bases, 6 bases remained unmatched. The CDR3 runs 17 residues.

The CDR3 spells CASSLQYTEAFF. For the CDR3, the DNA is TGTGCCAGCAGCTTACAGTACACTGAAGCTTTCTTT. J is TRBJ1-1 and V is TRBV11-2, with D hard to call. The V end was cut by 2 bases, the J end by 3 bases, with 4 bases between. Germline CDR1 and CDR2: SGHAT and FQNNGV. The CDR3 consists of 12 residues.

This clone was counted once. The V call is TRBV15, the J call TRBJ1-5; D perhaps matches TRBD1 (5 bases). Germline CDR1 LNHNV, CDR2 YYDKDF (reference sequence). The CDR3 sequence is 13 residues long. V lost 8 bases, J lost 1 base, and 9 bases lay in between. The chain's CDR3 is CATAGQSNQPQHF. In DNA form, the CDR3 reads TGTGCCACCGCGGGGCAGAGCAATCAGCCCCAGCATTTT.

This clone was observed a handful of times. This chain joins TRBV7-3 and TRBJ1-6; perhaps TRBD1 as D (5 bases). Deletions cut 4 bases from V and 5 bases from J, with 15 bases between. Germline lookup yields CDR1 SGHTA and CDR2 FQGTGA. The CDR3 totals 16 residues. CDR3 loop: CASSSRGGRDNSPLHF. The DNA of the CDR3 is TGTGCCAGCAGCTCCCGGGGGGGGAGGGATAATTCACCCCTCCACTTT.

V is TRBV30 and J is TRBJ1-1, with a weak D call TRBD1 (5 bases). Germline-derived CDR1 and CDR2 are GTSNPN and SVGIG (reference sequence). The CDR3 is made up of 14 amino acids. V lost 3 bases, J lost 1 base, and 12 bases lay in between. CDR3 protein: CAWRFGHQNTEAFF. The CDR3 DNA sequence: TGTGCCTGGAGGTTCGGACACCAGAACACTGAAGCTTTCTTT.

This rearrangement joins TRBV25-1 to TRBJ2-5; D perhaps matches TRBD1 (6 bases). V gave up 3 bases and J gave up 4 bases, with 15 bases separating them. CDR1 MGHDK and CDR2 SYGVNS come from the germline V gene. This CDR3 region has 15 residues. The CDR3 DNA reads as TGTGCCAGCAGTGAGGGGCAGGGGCTCACAGAGACCCAGTACTTC. Its translation: CASSEGQGLTETQYF. The variable domain in full, with the rest retrieved from reference TRBV25-1 and TRBJ2-5, is EADIYQTPRYLVIGTGKKITLECSQTMGHDKMYWYQQDPGMELHLIHYSYGVNSTEKGDLSSESTVSRIRTEHFPLTLESARPSHTSQYLCASSEGQGLTETQYFGPGTRLLVL.

The J gene is TRBJ2-7, the V gene TRBV20-1, with TRBD2 as a possible D gene (6 bases). The CDR3 covers 16 residues. Germline V lookup: CDR1 DFQATT, CDR2 SNEGSKA (reference sequence). Trimming removed 3 bases from V and 2 bases from J, with 20 bases in between. The CDR3 DNA follows: TGCAGTGCTAGTTTGTTGGAGGGAGCGAGTACCTACGAGCAGTACTTC. Translated: CSASLLEGASTYEQYF.

This clone was seen a single time. The chain is built from TRBV7-9 and TRBJ1-1; maybe TRBD1 (5 bases). The CDR3 runs 14 residues. From germline, CDR1 is SEHNR and CDR2 FQNEAQ (reference sequence). V shed 3 bases and J shed 8 bases, with 16 bases lying between them. CDR3 sequence reads: CASSLPGTYSEAFF. The CDR3, as DNA: TGTGCCAGCAGCTTGCCCGGGACTTACAGCGAAGCTTTCTTT.

This clone was seen a single time. The V gene is TRBV30, the J gene TRBJ2-3; a possible D gene is TRBD2 (5 bases). The CDR3 totals 18 residues. From germline, CDR1 is GTSNPN and CDR2 SVGIG (reference sequence). Trimming took 0 bases from V and 3 from J, leaving 22 bases between them. The CDR3 DNA reads as TGTGCCTGGAGTGTAGGATCTGGGAGCTCTCTAGGAACAGATACGCAGTATTTT. Its translation is CAWSVGSGSSLGTDTQYF.